What follows are 30 T cell receptor beta chains derived from one specimen sequenced in a study of shared clonotypes between healthy human individuals. TCRdb's copy holds only in-frame clones and misses some; the assay was immunoSEQ multiplex PCR. The table shows 2,500,000 or so clones, with around 90% occurring only once. The specimen was naive CD4+ T cells from PBMCs. Stated subset: CD45RA+ positively selected. The receptors originated from a man younger than 30 in good health. Some clones in this sample may be carry-over from other donors' samples.

V and J are TRBV6-5 and TRBJ2-7; TRBD1 aligns across 9 bases. This CDR3 has 15 residues. Trimming at V came to 4 bases and at J to 5 bases, leaving 9 bases not matched to a gene. The germline V gene has CDR1 MNHEY and CDR2 SVGAGI. The chain's CDR3 is CASSSRTGASDEQYF. Written as DNA, the CDR3 is TGTGCCAGCAGTTCCCGGACAGGGGCCTCAGACGAGCAGTACTTC.

The chain uses TRBV28 and TRBJ1-5, with D possibly matching TRBD1 (5 bases). The CDR3 spans 15 residues. Germline values: CDR1 MDHEN, CDR2 SYDVKM. V gave up 0 bases and J gave up 4 bases, with 10 bases separating them. CDR3 sequence reads: CASSLWTASNQPQHF. Written as DNA, the CDR3 is TGTGCCAGCAGTTTATGGACAGCCAGTAATCAGCCCCAGCATTTT.

The V and J genes are TRBV7-3 and TRBJ2-2; D is undetermined. The CDR3 length is 16 residues. V lost 4 bases and J lost 0, with 12 bases in between. Germline assignment: CDR1 SGHTA and CDR2 FQGTGA. The CDR3 DNA sequence: TGTGCCAGCAGCTCCCCAGTTCCTGCGAACACCGGGGAGCTGTTTTTT. Its protein product is CASSSPVPANTGELFF.

Details on this clone: This sample also contains other DNA sequences that code for the same CDR3. The gene calls are TRBV5-1 and TRBJ2-2, with D unresolved. The V gene's germline CDR1 is SGHRS and CDR2 YFSETQ. V lost 4 bases to trimming and J lost 4 bases, with 8 bases between them. This CDR3 is 13 amino acids long. The CDR3 loop reads CASSPGSTGELFF. The CDR3 DNA follows: TGCGCCAGCAGCCCCGGAAGCACCGGGGAGCTGTTTTTT. Supplemented by reference TRBV5-1 and TRBJ2-2, the full variable domain reads KAGVTQTPRYLIKTRGQQVTLSCSPISGHRSVSWYQQTPGQGLQFLFEYFSETQRNKGNFPGRFSGRQFSNSRSEMNVSTLELGDSALYLCASSPGSTGELFFGEGSRLTVL.

The genes are TRBV18 and TRBJ2-2; possibly TRBD1 for D (5 bases). Germline V gene sequence: CDR1 KGHSH, CDR2 LQKENI. V was clipped by 4 bases and J by 0 bases, with 12 bases between them. CDR3 length equals 16 residues. The CDR3 DNA reads as TGTGCCAGCTCACAGGGGATTCCGCCGAACACCGGGGAGCTGTTTTTT. This gives the protein CASSQGIPPNTGELFF. The entire variable domain, with the rest obtained from reference TRBV18 and TRBJ2-2, is as follows: NAGVMQNPRHLVRRRGQEARLRCSPMKGHSHVYWYRQLPEEGLKFMVYLQKENIIDESGMPKERFSAEFPKEGPSILRIQQVVRGDSAAYFCASSQGIPPNTGELFFGEGSRLTVL.

The gene calls are TRBV2 and TRBJ2-5; TRBD2 matches at 12 bases. This CDR3 comprises 15 residues. Germline V CDR1 and CDR2: SNHLY, FYNNEI. Trimming cost V 4 bases and J 5 bases; bases outside gene matches: 5. The CDR3 nucleotides are TGTGCCAGCAGTGCTAGCGGGAGGGCCTGGGAGACCCAGTACTTC. This sequence encodes CASSASGRAWETQYF.

The chain uses TRBV28 and TRBJ2-4, with 9 bases matching TRBD1. Losses at the gene ends were 11 bases for V and 6 bases for J; bases not matched to a gene: 8. CDR1 is MDHEN and CDR2 is SYDVKM in the germline V gene. The CDR3 extends over 13 amino acids. The CDR3 loop is CASGTGYLNIQYF. In DNA form, the CDR3 reads TGTGCCTCGGGGACAGGGTATTTAAACATTCAGTACTTC.

This CDR3 reads CAISESLDGNYGYTF. In DNA form, the CDR3 reads TGTGCCATCAGTGAGTCACTCGATGGTAACTATGGCTACACCTTC. The V gene is TRBV10-3, the J gene TRBJ1-2; no clear D gene. Trimming cost V 0 bases and J 1 base, with 9 bases left between them. CDR3 size: 15 residues. CDR1 is ENHRY and CDR2 is SYGVKD in the germline V gene.

The chain links TRBV23-1 to TRBJ2-3; no firm D call. TRBV23-1 is classed as an ORF, of uncertain function. The CDR3 consists of 16 residues. V was clipped by 3 bases and J by 0 bases, with 13 bases between them. CDR3 residues: CASSHQKQESTDTQYF. The CDR3 DNA reads TGCGCCAGCAGTCACCAGAAGCAGGAGAGCACAGATACGCAGTATTTT.

The J gene is TRBJ2-7, the V gene TRBV6-5; 10 nucleotides line up with TRBD2. Germline V gene sequence: CDR1 MNHEY, CDR2 SVGAGI. The CDR3 is 15 amino acids. After removal of 6 bases from V and 0 bases from J, the junction contained 5 bases not matched to a gene. Here the CDR3 DNA reads TGTGCCAGCAGCCAGACTAGCGGGTACTCCTACGAGCAGTACTTC. Translation: CASSQTSGYSYEQYF.

The chain couples TRBV20-1 to TRBJ2-7, with TRBD1 identical over 7 bases. Germline V gene data show CDR1 as DFQATT and CDR2 as SNEGSKA (reference sequence). V gave up 2 bases and J gave up 5 bases; unmatched junction bases: 0. The CDR3 is 11 amino acids. In DNA, the CDR3 is TGCAGTGCTAGACAGGGGGACGAGCAGTACTTC. Protein sequence: CSARQGDEQYF.

The chain is built from TRBV2 and TRBJ1-3; D is uncertain. The CDR3 runs 15 residues. V lost 5 bases, J lost 0 bases, and 11 bases lay in between. The germline gives CDR1 SNHLY, CDR2 FYNNEI. The CDR3 loop reads CASSFTQISGNTIYF. The CDR3 DNA reads as TGTGCCAGCAGTTTCACCCAGATCTCTGGAAACACCATATATTTT.

The rearrangement uses TRBV28 and TRBJ2-1; 7 positions agree with TRBD2. V lost 2 bases to trimming and J lost 12 bases; unmatched junction nucleotides: 4. This CDR3 contains 12 residues. Per the germline V gene, CDR1 is MDHEN and CDR2 is SYDVKM. CDR3 nucleotide sequence: TGTGCCAGCAGTTTAACCGGGGGGTGGCAGTTCTTC. It specifies CASSLTGGWQFF.

The chain recombines TRBV5-1 with TRBJ2-6; D remains ambiguous. Germline CDR1 and CDR2: SGHRS and YFSETQ. Trimming stripped 4 bases from V and 4 bases from J, with 15 bases between. CDR3 length: 16 residues. The CDR3 sequence is CASSPMGSEGANVLTF. The DNA of the CDR3 is TGCGCCAGCAGCCCCATGGGTTCAGAAGGGGCCAACGTCCTGACTTTC.

The chain uses TRBV27 and TRBJ1-1; 7 bases line up with TRBD1. The V gene's germline CDR1 is MNHEY and CDR2 SMNVEV (reference sequence). After removal of 6 bases from V and 4 bases from J, the junction contained 11 bases not matched to a gene. The CDR3 totals 15 residues. The CDR3 is CASSPGRQGFTEAFF. As DNA, the CDR3 is TGTGCCAGCAGCCCAGGAAGACAGGGTTTCACTGAAGCTTTCTTT.

This chain links TRBV30 with TRBJ2-3; 8 bases match TRBD2. J was trimmed by 2 bases and V by 0 bases; bases with no gene match: 10. There are 17 residues in the CDR3. Germline V CDR1 and CDR2: GTSNPN, SVGIG (reference sequence). The CDR3 coding sequence is TGTGCCTGGAGTGTACGGCCTAGCGGGCCACCCACAGATACGCAGTATTTT. Protein: CAWSVRPSGPPTDTQYF.

V is TRBV6-5 and J is TRBJ2-5; TRBD2 matches 12 bases. The germline gives CDR1 MNHEY, CDR2 SVGAGI. With 8 bases clipped from V and 5 bases from J, the junction kept 3 bases outside the gene matches. The CDR3 is 13 amino acids. CDR3 sequence: CASWLAGGETQYF. The CDR3 bases are TGTGCCAGCTGGCTAGCGGGAGGGGAGACCCAGTACTTC.

The rearrangement uses TRBV19 and TRBJ1-2; D unresolved. Germline CDR1 LNHDA, CDR2 SQIVND (reference sequence). The CDR3 has 12 amino acids. Between the trimmed V and J ends, which lost 5 bases and 4 bases, there was a span of 8 bases. This chain's CDR3 is CASSGDSYGYTF. For the CDR3, the DNA is TGTGCCAGTAGTGGAGACTCCTATGGCTACACCTTC.

The V call is TRBV6-5, the J call TRBJ2-7, with D possibly matching TRBD1 (6 bases). The germline V and J ends were trimmed by 6 bases and 2 bases, with 11 bases remaining between them. CDR3 length: 13 residues. Germline V gene data show CDR1 as MNHEY and CDR2 as SVGAGI. CDR3 DNA sequence: TGTGCCAGCAGCCCGACAGGACCCTACGAGCAGTACTTC. The encoded protein is CASSPTGPYEQYF.

V is TRBV4-2 and J is TRBJ2-2; D remains ambiguous. The CDR3 extends over 17 amino acids. Between the trimmed V and J ends, which lost 4 bases and 8 bases, there was a span of 23 bases. Germline V lookup: CDR1 LGHNA, CDR2 YNFKEQ. The DNA of the CDR3 is TGTGCCAGCAGCCGGTACGCGTTGGCTGCCCAGTCTGGGGAGCTGTTTTTT. Translation: CASSRYALAAQSGELFF.

V is TRBV9 and J is TRBJ2-1, with TRBD2 matching 8 bases. The CDR3 totals 15 residues. The V gene end was trimmed by 3 bases and the J gene end by 3 bases; junction bases not matched to a gene: 5. Germline-derived CDR1 and CDR2 are SGDLS and YYNGEE. The CDR3 protein is CASSDATSDYNEQFF. CDR3 bases: TGTGCCAGCAGCGACGCGACTAGCGACTACAATGAGCAGTTCTTC.

J is TRBJ1-5 and V is TRBV7-2; the D is unclear. Trimming took 4 bases from V and 2 from J, leaving 9 bases between them. This CDR3 region has 14 residues. Germline loops: CDR1 SGHTA, CDR2 FQGNSA. CDR3 protein: CASSSTSGNQPQHF. CDR3 in DNA: TGTGCCAGCAGCTCAACTAGTGGCAATCAGCCCCAGCATTTT.

Comments on this clone: Within the sample, other DNA sequences also encode this same CDR3. The genes are TRBV5-1 and TRBJ2-5; the match to TRBD1 covers 7 bases. From germline, CDR1 is SGHRS and CDR2 YFSETQ. Trimming cost V 2 bases and J 2 bases; bases outside gene matches: 6. The CDR3 extends over 15 amino acids. This chain's CDR3 is CASSFGTALQETQYF. Written as DNA, the CDR3 is TGCGCCAGCAGCTTTGGGACAGCTTTGCAAGAGACCCAGTACTTC.

Comment on this clone: Additional DNA sequences in this sample encode the identical CDR3. The chain recombines TRBV9 with TRBJ2-5; no clear D. The length of the CDR3 is 15 residues. Trimming stripped 0 bases from V and 1 base from J, with 10 bases between. Per the germline V gene, CDR1 is SGDLS and CDR2 is YYNGEE. CDR3 region: CASSVVGAIQETQYF. The CDR3 region has the DNA TGTGCCAGCAGCGTAGTTGGAGCGATCCAAGAGACCCAGTACTTC. Full variable domain (remainder filled in from reference TRBV9 and TRBJ2-5): DSGVTQTPKHLITATGQRVTLRCSPRSGDLSVYWYQQSLDQGLQFLIQYYNGEERAKGNILERFSAQQFPDLHSELNLSSLELGDSALYFCASSVVGAIQETQYFGPGTRLLVL.

The rearrangement joins TRBV7-6 to TRBJ2-2, with 7 positions matching TRBD2. V lost 5 bases and J lost 3; bases outside the gene matches: 6. Germline assignment: CDR1 SGHVS and CDR2 FNYEAQ. The CDR3 runs 15 residues. The CDR3 DNA is TGTGCCAGCAGCCCCTGGGGGGGAGACACCGGGGAGCTGTTTTTT. It specifies CASSPWGGDTGELFF.

DNA for the CDR3: TGTGCCAGCACTGAGAACACCTCTGGAAACACCATATATTTT. Translated, it gives CASTENTSGNTIYF. The chain recombines TRBV6-1 with TRBJ1-3, with D unclear. V lost 7 bases and J lost 0, with 10 bases in between. CDR3 size: 14 residues. Germline loops: CDR1 MNHNS, CDR2 SASEGT.

The chain links TRBV7-2 to TRBJ2-7; D remains ambiguous. Trimming cost V 2 bases and J 3 bases, with 8 bases left between them. From germline, CDR1 is SGHTA and CDR2 FQGNSA. The CDR3 has 13 amino acids. The CDR3 DNA reads as TGTGCCAGCAGCTTAATACGAAGCTACGAGCAGTACTTC. Translating it yields CASSLIRSYEQYF.

The rearrangement uses TRBV2 and TRBJ2-1; D is undetermined. The CDR3 totals 12 residues. CDR1 and CDR2 from the germline V gene are SNHLY and FYNNEI. Deletions cut 7 bases from V and 2 bases from J, with 6 bases between. Written as DNA, the CDR3 is TGTGCCAGCAAACCACCCTACAATGAGCAGTTCTTC. Protein sequence: CASKPPYNEQFF.

The chain carries TRBV11-2 and TRBJ1-4; weak D call: TRBD1 (5 bases). Germline CDR1 SGHAT, CDR2 FQNNGV. CDR3 length: 19 residues. V gave up 4 bases and J gave up 5 bases, with 26 bases separating them. The CDR3 coding sequence is TGTGCCAGCAGCTCCCCCGGGACCCCAAGGGGCGGAGCCAATGAAAAACTGTTTTTT. Residues: CASSSPGTPRGGANEKLFF.

The rearrangement links TRBV28 to TRBJ1-2, with D possibly matching TRBD1 (5 bases). The CDR3 is 18 residues long. V lost 2 bases to trimming and J lost 5 bases, with 24 bases between them. Germline-derived CDR1 and CDR2 are MDHEN and SYDVKM. CDR3 sequence: CASSLPQGGGRGKYGYTF. The CDR3, as DNA: TGTGCCAGCAGTTTACCCCAGGGAGGAGGCCGGGGAAAGTATGGCTACACCTTC.